Below, 24 T cell receptor beta chains from the same sample are listed, as sequenced in a study of beta chain features in type 1 diabetes. The antigens for these receptors are not known. Whole-study findings and limits: In every one of the four CD4+ subsets, TCRB CDR3s were moderately but significantly shorter in Type 1 diabetes patients.

Sequenced material consisted of expressed TCRB transcripts (all of the isolated RNA was reverse transcribed). TCRdb's table, derived via immunoSEQ multiplex PCR, lists solely in-frame clones and lacks some. The sample consists of some 110,000 clones, roughly 15% of them appearing once. Sequenced sample: central memory CD4+ T cells from blood. Every receptor here comes from a man aged 25-45 years with type 1 diabetes.

This clone was counted a few times. Additional DNA sequences in this sample encode the identical CDR3. J is TRBJ2-5 and V is TRBV29-1; D remains unclear. V was pared by 3 bases and J by 1 base, with 0 bases between. Germline V gives CDR1 SQVTM, CDR2 ANQGSEA. This CDR3 is built from 10 residues. The CDR3 loop is CSVDQETQYF. CDR3 nucleotide sequence: TGCAGCGTTGACCAAGAGACCCAGTACTTC. Variable domain in full (rest from reference TRBV29-1 and TRBJ2-5): SAVISQKPSRDICQRGTSLTIQCQVDSQVTMMFWYRQQPGQSLTLIATANQGSEATYESGFVIDKFPISRPNLTFSTLTVSNMSPEDSSIYLCSVDQETQYFGPGTRLLVL.

The rearrangement links TRBV29-1 to TRBJ1-2; no firm D call. The CDR3 is made up of 13 amino acids. Germline CDR1 reads SQVTM; CDR2 reads ANQGSEA. Trimming took off 4 bases at V and 4 bases at J, with 13 bases between the two ends. CDR3 coding DNA: TGCAGCGTTGCTAGGGAGTTGGGCTATGGCTACACCTTC. This encodes CSVARELGYGYTF.

This clone has only a few counts. This chain joins TRBV29-1 and TRBJ2-2; D may match TRBD1 or TRBD2 (5 bases each). Germline-derived CDR1 and CDR2 are SQVTM and ANQGSEA. The CDR3 is made up of 15 amino acids. Deletions cut 5 bases from V and 0 bases from J, with 13 bases between. CDR3 sequence (DNA): TGCAGCGTTTCCGGGACGACGACGAACACCGGGGAGCTGTTTTTT. It yields the protein CSVSGTTTNTGELFF.

In its sample, this clone was seen a few times. V gene TRBV7-8 combines with J gene TRBJ2-1; a possible D gene is TRBD1 (6 bases). CDR1 and CDR2 (germline): SGHVS, FQNEAQ. V shed 6 bases and J shed 7 bases, with 13 bases lying between them. CDR3 length equals 13 residues. This CDR3 reads CASRNRDLNEQFF. The CDR3 DNA sequence: TGTGCCAGCAGAAACAGGGATCTGAATGAGCAGTTCTTC.

V usage is TRBV28 and J usage is TRBJ2-7, with 9 positions matching TRBD1. Germline values: CDR1 MDHEN, CDR2 SYDVKM. This CDR3 is built from 15 residues. Trimming cost V 5 bases and J 3 bases; bases outside gene matches: 8. The CDR3 nucleotides are TGTGCCAGCAGTCCTCCGGGACAGGGAAACTACGAGCAGTACTTC. Its translation is CASSPPGQGNYEQYF. Full variable domain (missing parts from reference TRBV28 and TRBJ2-7): DVKVTQSSRYLVKRTGEKVFLECVQDMDHENMFWYRQDPGLGLRLIYFSYDVKMKEKGDIPEGYSVSREKKERFSLILESASTNQTSMYLCASSPPGQGNYEQYFGPGTRLTVT.

The chain recombines TRBV29-1 with TRBJ1-1; TRBD1 might be the D (5 bases). The CDR3 spans 13 residues. Germline CDR1 SQVTM, CDR2 ANQGSEA. V was cut by 4 bases and J by 5 bases, with 14 bases left in between. The CDR3 loop is CSVVGHSGTEAFF. The CDR3 nucleotides read TGCAGCGTTGTGGGGCATTCGGGAACTGAAGCTTTCTTT.

This clone was picked up a small number of times. The chain employs TRBV4-3 and TRBJ2-3; 10 bases fit TRBD1. The germline V gene encodes CDR1 LGHNA and CDR2 YSLEER. Unmatched junction bases numbered 1, after V lost 1 base and J lost 0 bases. CDR3 length: 16 amino acids. This CDR3 is CASSQGDRGSTDTQYF. For the CDR3, the DNA is TGCGCCAGCAGCCAAGGGGACAGGGGTAGCACAGATACGCAGTATTTT.

This clone was counted many times. V is TRBV29-1 and J is TRBJ1-1; D call uncertain. This CDR3 is 14 amino acids long. V lost 4 bases and J lost 0, with 12 bases in between. The germline V gene has CDR1 SQVTM and CDR2 ANQGSEA. CDR3 sequence (DNA): TGCAGCGTTGGGGGAAGAACAGTGAACACTGAAGCTTTCTTT. Translated, it gives CSVGGRTVNTEAFF.

The rearrangement uses TRBV7-3 and TRBJ2-2, with TRBD2 as a possible D gene (6 bases). CDR1 and CDR2 from the germline V gene are SGHTA and FQGTGA. Trimming left V 5 bases short and J 6 bases short, with 19 bases between. The CDR3 runs 16 residues. CDR3 nucleotides: TGTGCCAGCAGCATAGCCGGGACTGGAAGGGCCGGGGAGCTGTTTTTT. This codes for CASSIAGTGRAGELFF.

V usage is TRBV5-1 and J usage is TRBJ2-1; D remains unclear. The CDR3 spans 16 residues. Germline CDR1 reads SGHRS; CDR2 reads YFSETQ. Trimming shortened V by 4 bases and J by 3 bases, and 17 bases separated the two germline ends. The CDR3 nucleotides read TGCGCCAGCAGCCCACTACCCGTGGACGGCTACAATGAGCAGTTCTTC. Protein sequence: CASSPLPVDGYNEQFF.

This clone was counted only a few times. This chain joins TRBV7-8 and TRBJ2-3; the match to TRBD2 covers 9 bases. Per germline, CDR1 SGHVS and CDR2 FQNEAQ. Germline trimming cut 5 bases from V and 2 bases from J; bases unmatched to any gene: 11. CDR3 size: 17 residues. The CDR3 sequence: CASSRSSSGVNTDTQYF. In DNA form, the CDR3 reads TGTGCCAGCAGCAGGAGTTCTAGCGGGGTGAACACAGATACGCAGTATTTT.

This clone came up many times. The chain links TRBV6-1 to TRBJ1-6; D unresolved. Trimming left V 7 bases short and J 11 bases short, with 15 bases between. The V gene's germline CDR1 is MNHNS and CDR2 SASEGT. The CDR3 runs 13 residues. The DNA for the CDR3 is TGTGCCAGCACGGCGGTGATAATGGCACCCCTCCACTTT. Translating it yields CASTAVIMAPLHF.

The V call is TRBV7-9, the J call TRBJ1-2, with TRBD1 as a possible D gene (5 bases). Germline-derived CDR1 and CDR2 are SEHNR and FQNEAQ (reference sequence). The CDR3 length is 14 residues. V was pared by 6 bases and J by 8 bases, with 19 bases between. CDR3 sequence reads: CASSFDWGSGGYTF. The CDR3, as DNA: TGTGCCAGCAGTTTTGACTGGGGCTCTGGGGGCTACACCTTC.

The chain links TRBV7-9 to TRBJ2-3, with TRBD2 identical over 10 bases. The CDR3 runs 15 residues. After removal of 5 bases from V and 4 bases from J, the junction contained 6 bases not matched to a gene. Germline V CDR1 and CDR2: SEHNR, FQNEAQ (reference sequence). The CDR3 DNA reads TGTGCCAGCAGCAACGGACTAGCGGAGGCAGATACGCAGTATTTT. Protein product: CASSNGLAEADTQYF.

This clone was observed a handful of times. The genes are TRBV6-5 and TRBJ2-3; D remains unclear. From germline, CDR1 is MNHEY and CDR2 SVGAGI. The CDR3 has 11 amino acids. The germline V and J ends were trimmed by 6 bases and 6 bases, with 7 bases remaining between them. CDR3 DNA sequence: TGTGCCAGCAGCACACTGGATACGCAGTATTTT. It specifies CASSTLDTQYF.

The J gene is TRBJ2-1, the V gene TRBV5-1, with TRBD2 matching over 9 bases. V trimming: 0 bases; J trimming: 6 bases; junction bases outside the gene matches: 4. Germline CDR1 and CDR2: SGHRS and YFSETQ. The CDR3 is 15 residues long. The CDR3 here is CASSLGASGTNEQFF. The CDR3 nucleotides are TGCGCCAGCAGCTTGGGGGCTAGCGGGACCAATGAGCAGTTCTTC.

This clone was recorded a few times. V gene TRBV29-1 combines with J gene TRBJ2-7, with 8 bases identical to TRBD1. Trimming removed 6 bases from V and 1 base from J; junction bases left unmatched: 8. Germline loops: CDR1 SQVTM, CDR2 ANQGSEA. The length of the CDR3 is 14 residues. In DNA form, the CDR3 reads TGCAGCGTGACTCGGGACAGGTGGTCCTACGAGCAGTACTTC. As protein: CSVTRDRWSYEQYF.

This clone was found many times. The V call is TRBV4-2, the J call TRBJ1-1; maybe TRBD1 (6 bases). Per germline, CDR1 LGHNA and CDR2 YNFKEQ. With 6 bases removed from V and 7 bases from J, the gap between germline ends came to 15 bases. This CDR3 spans 13 amino acids. The CDR3 nucleotides read TGTGCCAGCAGAAGGACAGAGAATAGTGAAGCTTTCTTT. Translated, it gives CASRRTENSEAFF.

The chain links TRBV11-2 to TRBJ2-3; 11 nucleotides agree with TRBD1. The germline gives CDR1 SGHAT, CDR2 FQNNGV. Trimming at V came to 5 bases and at J to 6 bases, leaving 13 bases not matched to a gene. The CDR3 loop spans 17 amino acids. The CDR3 DNA sequence: TGTGCCAGCAGCCCCTGGACAGGGGGCAGGCAATCGGATACGCAGTATTTT. Its protein is CASSPWTGGRQSDTQYF.

The V and J genes are TRBV9 and TRBJ2-3; no firm D call. V was cut by 2 bases and J by 2 bases, with 12 bases left in between. Germline V gene data show CDR1 as SGDLS and CDR2 as YYNGEE. The CDR3 loop spans 15 amino acids. This chain's CDR3 is CASSVAGVVTDTQYF. The DNA for the CDR3 is TGTGCCAGCAGCGTTGCTGGGGTTGTCACAGATACGCAGTATTTT.

The gene calls are TRBV7-2 and TRBJ2-2; D is ambiguous. CDR3 length: 16 amino acids. Trimming took 3 bases from V and 0 from J, leaving 11 bases between them. CDR1 is SGHTA and CDR2 is FQGNSA in the germline V gene. As DNA, the CDR3 is TGTGCCAGCAGCTTCCTCCGGACCACGAACACCGGGGAGCTGTTTTTT. Its protein is CASSFLRTTNTGELFF.

This clone was detected a few times. This chain links TRBV7-9 with TRBJ2-1; D tentatively fits TRBD1 or TRBD2 (5 bases each). Germline V gene data show CDR1 as SEHNR and CDR2 as FQNEAQ (reference sequence). CDR3 length equals 13 residues. Trimming left V 1 base short and J 10 bases short, with 11 bases between. The CDR3 protein is CASSLGEGREQFF. In nucleotides, the CDR3 is TGTGCCAGCAGCTTAGGTGAGGGGAGAGAGCAGTTCTTC. The whole variable domain, remainder taken from reference TRBV7-9 and TRBJ2-1, is DTGVSQNPRHKITKRGQNVTFRCDPISEHNRLYWYRQTLGQGPEFLTYFQNEAQLEKSRLLSDRFSAERPKGSFSTLEIQRTEQGDSAMYLCASSLGEGREQFFGPGTRLTVL.

The CDR3: CASSLGDRENTGELFF. DNA of the CDR3: TGTGCCAGCAGCTTGGGGGACAGGGAGAACACCGGGGAGCTGTTTTTT. The V and J genes are TRBV7-8 and TRBJ2-2, with 9 bases fitting TRBD1. The CDR3 length is 16 residues. Germline assignment: CDR1 SGHVS and CDR2 FQNEAQ. With 3 bases clipped from V and 1 base from J, the junction kept 3 bases outside the gene matches.

In its sample, this clone was seen a few times. The chain has TRBV19 and TRBJ2-1; D ambiguous. Germline assignment: CDR1 LNHDA and CDR2 SQIVND (reference sequence). The CDR3 is 13 amino acids. The V and J ends lost 2 bases and 3 bases respectively, with 5 bases between them. In nucleotides, the CDR3 is TGTGCCAGTAGTATAAGGGTCTACAATGAGCAGTTCTTC. Translated, it gives CASSIRVYNEQFF.